This T cell receptor beta chain originates from a study of blood T cell repertoires in COVID-19 (dated by TCRdb to the early 2020s). Regarding the complete study: Collaborator samples came from the United States, Italy and Spain and covered acute and convalescent phases of COVID-19. The material from the prospective study consisted of cDNA or gDNA derived from T cells, B-cell-depleted T cells, or PBMCs. Subjects who had been exposed to COVID-19, were actively infected with it, or had recovered from it provided the deeply sampled blood TCRbeta repertoires that made up the dataset. A freely available public database, intended as a resource for researchers studying the immune response to SARS-CoV-2, is where the repertoires were released. Samples were obtained from the ongoing ImmuneRACE study (first 160 participants) and from 1,254 subjects provided by 6 global collaborators. A de-identified subject ID, COVID-19 status, age in years and sex were almost always included in the sample metadata. HLA class I and class II types, where available, came from metadata supplied by the sample provider rather than from assay-based typing.

The study at large found these results: The quantity of clinical and demographic metadata differed by source and by participant and was supplied without curation.

After removal of 4 bases from V and 3 bases from J, the junction retains 5 bases not matched to a gene. CDR3 length: 14 amino acids, cysteine to phenylalanine. Just the 42-base CDR3 DNA is kept, in frame starting at base 1. CDR1 is given as SGHNT and CDR2 as YYREEE, both from the germline V gene (reference sequence). TCRbeta CDR3 regions were amplified from genomic DNA using the immunoSEQ Assay, a bias-controlled multiplex PCR. In the original analysis: Nucleated cell counts per sample were estimated from amplification of reference gene primers within the assay. Sequence reads were collapsed and filtered to measure the absolute abundance of every unique TCRbeta CDR3 rearrangement. For each sample, productive Simpson clonality was calculated as the square root of Simpson's diversity index across productive rearrangements. In its TCRdb copy, this immuneACCESS table keeps in-frame sequences only and misses some clones. Where compared with another copy, unresolved V genes explain less than half of these, and the others have no known cause. That table gives V, J and clone size, and the DNA gave D and trimming. The sample includes tens of thousands of clones, with roughly 87% observed a single time. 2% to 3% of the sample rests with the top ten.

Collaborating institutions collected whole blood in K2EDTA tubes following their own protocols. For TCRbeta analysis, collaborators shipped samples as frozen whole blood, isolated PBMCs, or DNA extracted from either of those sample types. Remarks on this clone: Its antigen is still unknown. Within one base of it there is no much larger clone, and no base qualities were kept.

Here the chain combines TRBV5-4 and TRBJ2-3, with 7 bases in between that match TRBD2. The sample taken for sequencing was peripheral blood. This TCR came from a man aged 50 or older with acute or convalescent COVID-19. At the DNA level, the sequence is TGTGCCAGCAGCCCTGGACTAGTTACAGATACGCAGTATTTT. Its translation is CASSPGLVTDTQYF.